The clone carrying this T cell receptor beta chain was detected only a few times. Its specificity is not known. A much larger clone differs from this one at a single base, so this may be a read error. This specimen belongs to a study of T cells in Graves' hyperthyroidism and ophthalmopathy. Regarding the study as a whole: Blood also contained most expanded thyroid clonotypes above 0.001.

Uncontrolled infection, other autoimmune disease, pregnancy and lactation each barred patients from inclusion. The PBMCs were sourced from fresh peripheral blood (about 9.6 ml). The germline gives CDR1 SNHLY, CDR2 FYNNEI. The CDR3 has 13 residues. The ends were cut back, 4 bases at V and 2 bases at J, with 8 bases in the middle. The source material, RNA transcripts, was used to amplify TCR beta CDR3 regions. The HTBI primer set was used in a first-round RT-PCR of the TCR CDR3. Using its own MiXCR run on the multiplex PCR reads, TCRdb lists one record per CDR3 protein. The data hold about 610,000 distinct CDR3 sequences, with more than 15% observed a single time.

The sequence was collected from a woman in her thirties or forties with Graves' ophthalmopathy. The J gene is TRBJ1-2, the V gene TRBV2; maybe TRBD1 (6 bases). Sequences were obtained from blood. The CDR3 spells CASSVQGNYGYTF. The CDR3 DNA is TGTGCCAGCAGTGTACAGGGAAACTATGGCTACACCTTC.